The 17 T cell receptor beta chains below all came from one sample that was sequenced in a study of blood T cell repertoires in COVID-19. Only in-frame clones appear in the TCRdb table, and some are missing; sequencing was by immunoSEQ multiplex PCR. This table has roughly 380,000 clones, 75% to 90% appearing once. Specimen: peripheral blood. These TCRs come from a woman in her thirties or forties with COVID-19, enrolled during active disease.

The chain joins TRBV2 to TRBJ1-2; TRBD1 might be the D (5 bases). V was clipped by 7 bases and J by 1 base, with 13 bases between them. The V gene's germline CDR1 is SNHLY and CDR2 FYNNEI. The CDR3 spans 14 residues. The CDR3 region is CASIPPGGNYGYTF. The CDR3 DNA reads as TGTGCCAGCATTCCTCCGGGGGGTAACTATGGCTACACCTTC.

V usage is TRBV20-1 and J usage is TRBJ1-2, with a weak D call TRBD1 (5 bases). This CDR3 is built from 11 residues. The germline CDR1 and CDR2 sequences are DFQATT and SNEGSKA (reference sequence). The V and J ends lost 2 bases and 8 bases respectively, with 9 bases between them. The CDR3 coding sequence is TGCAGTGCTAGACTCCGGGGGGGCTACACCTTC. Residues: CSARLRGGYTF.

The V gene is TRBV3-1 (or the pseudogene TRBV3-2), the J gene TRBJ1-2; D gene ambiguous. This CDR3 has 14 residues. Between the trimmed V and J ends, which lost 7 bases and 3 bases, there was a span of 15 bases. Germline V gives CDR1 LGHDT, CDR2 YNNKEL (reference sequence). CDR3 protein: CASTPGRRDYGYTF. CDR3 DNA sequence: TGTGCCAGCACGCCCGGCCGGCGGGACTATGGCTACACCTTC.

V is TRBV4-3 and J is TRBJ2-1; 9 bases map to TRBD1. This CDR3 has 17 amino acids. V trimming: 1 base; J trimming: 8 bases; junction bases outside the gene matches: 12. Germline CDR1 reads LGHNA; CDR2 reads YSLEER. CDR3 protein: CASSQALQGAKLDEQFF. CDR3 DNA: TGCGCCAGCAGCCAAGCTTTACAGGGGGCGAAATTGGATGAGCAGTTCTTC.

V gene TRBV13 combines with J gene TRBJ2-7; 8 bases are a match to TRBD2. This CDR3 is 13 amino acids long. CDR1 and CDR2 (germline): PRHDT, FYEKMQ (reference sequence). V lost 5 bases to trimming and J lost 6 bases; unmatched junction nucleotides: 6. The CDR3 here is CASSGRTSREQYF. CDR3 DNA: TGTGCCAGCAGCGGACGGACTAGCCGCGAGCAGTACTTC. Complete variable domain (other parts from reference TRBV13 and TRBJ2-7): AAGVIQSPRHLIKEKRETATLKCYPIPRHDTVYWYQQGPGQDPQFLISFYEKMQSDKGSIPDRFSAQQFSDYHSELNMSSLELGDSALYFCASSGRTSREQYFGPGTRLTVT.

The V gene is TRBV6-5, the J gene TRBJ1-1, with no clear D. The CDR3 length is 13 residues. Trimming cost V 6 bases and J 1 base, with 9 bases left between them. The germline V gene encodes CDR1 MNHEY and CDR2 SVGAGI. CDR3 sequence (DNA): TGTGCCAGCAGGAGAACTGCGAACACTGAAGCTTTCTTT. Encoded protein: CASRRTANTEAFF.

CDR3 DNA: TGTGCCAGTAGTCCGGACACGGTCGGGGGTTCACCCCTCCACTTT. It codes for CASSPDTVGGSPLHF. The rearrangement links TRBV19 to TRBJ1-6; weak D call: TRBD1 (5 bases). CDR3 length: 15 residues. CDR1 and CDR2 from the germline V gene are LNHDA and SQIVND (reference sequence). The germline V and J ends were trimmed by 5 bases and 9 bases, with 17 bases remaining between them.

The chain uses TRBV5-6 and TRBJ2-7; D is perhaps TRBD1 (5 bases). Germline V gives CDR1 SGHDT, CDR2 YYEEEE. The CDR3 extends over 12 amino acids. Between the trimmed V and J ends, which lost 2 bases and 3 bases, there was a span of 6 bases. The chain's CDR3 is CASSFQGYEQYF. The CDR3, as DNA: TGTGCCAGCAGCTTTCAGGGCTACGAGCAGTACTTC.

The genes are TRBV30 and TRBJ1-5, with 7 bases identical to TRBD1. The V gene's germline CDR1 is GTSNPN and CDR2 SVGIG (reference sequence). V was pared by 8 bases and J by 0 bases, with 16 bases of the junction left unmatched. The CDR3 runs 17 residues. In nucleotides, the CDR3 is TGTGCCGCCACCTTCGGGACAGTCCAATATAGCAATCAGCCCCAGCATTTT. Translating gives CAATFGTVQYSNQPQHF.

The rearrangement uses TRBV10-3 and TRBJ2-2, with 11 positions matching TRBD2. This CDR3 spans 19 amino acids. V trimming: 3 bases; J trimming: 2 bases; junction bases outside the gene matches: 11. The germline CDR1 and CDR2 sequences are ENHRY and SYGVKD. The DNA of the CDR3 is TGTGCCATCAGTGACCCGCACGCCACTAGCGGGGGAAACACCGGGGAGCTGTTTTTT. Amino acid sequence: CAISDPHATSGGNTGELFF.

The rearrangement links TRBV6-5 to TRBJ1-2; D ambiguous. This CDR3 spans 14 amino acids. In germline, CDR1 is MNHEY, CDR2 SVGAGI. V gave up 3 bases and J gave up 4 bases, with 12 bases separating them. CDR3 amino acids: CASSYSNSFYGYTF. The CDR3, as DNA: TGTGCCAGCAGTTATAGTAACAGTTTCTATGGCTACACCTTC.

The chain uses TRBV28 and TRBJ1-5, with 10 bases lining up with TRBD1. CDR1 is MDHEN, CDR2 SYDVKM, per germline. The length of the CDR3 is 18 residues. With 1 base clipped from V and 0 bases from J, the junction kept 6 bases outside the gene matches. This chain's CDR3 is CASSLYRDRGYSNQPQHF. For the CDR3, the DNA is TGTGCCAGCAGTTTATACCGGGACAGGGGATATAGCAATCAGCCCCAGCATTTT.

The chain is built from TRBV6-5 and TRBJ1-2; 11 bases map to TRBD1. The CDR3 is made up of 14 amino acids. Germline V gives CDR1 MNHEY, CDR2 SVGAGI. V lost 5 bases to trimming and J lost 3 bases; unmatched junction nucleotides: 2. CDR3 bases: TGTGCCAGCAGTAGGGACAGGGGGGACTATGGCTACACCTTC. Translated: CASSRDRGDYGYTF.

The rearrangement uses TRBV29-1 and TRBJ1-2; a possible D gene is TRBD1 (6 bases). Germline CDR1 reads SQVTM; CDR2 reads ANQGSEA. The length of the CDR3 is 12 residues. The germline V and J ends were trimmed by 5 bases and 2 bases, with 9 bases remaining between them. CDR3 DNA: TGCAGCGTTACAGGGACGAACTATGGCTACACCTTC. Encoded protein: CSVTGTNYGYTF.

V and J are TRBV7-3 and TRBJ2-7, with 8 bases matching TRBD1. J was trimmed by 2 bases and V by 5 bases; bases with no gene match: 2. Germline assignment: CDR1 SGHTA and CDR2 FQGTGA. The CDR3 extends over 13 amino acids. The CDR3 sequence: CASSPTGAYEQYF. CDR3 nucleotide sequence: TGTGCCAGCAGCCCGACAGGGGCCTACGAGCAGTACTTC.

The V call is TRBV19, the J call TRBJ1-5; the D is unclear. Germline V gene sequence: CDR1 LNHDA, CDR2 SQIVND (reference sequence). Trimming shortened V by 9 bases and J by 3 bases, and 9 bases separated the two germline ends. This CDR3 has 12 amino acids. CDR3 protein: CASRDTNQPQHF. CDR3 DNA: TGTGCCAGCCGAGACACCAATCAGCCCCAGCATTTT.

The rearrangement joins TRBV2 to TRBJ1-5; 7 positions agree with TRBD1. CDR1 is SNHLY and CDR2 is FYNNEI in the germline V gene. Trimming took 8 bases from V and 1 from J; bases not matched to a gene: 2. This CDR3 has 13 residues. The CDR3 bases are TGTGCCAGCGGACAGGAAAGCAATCAGCCCCAGCATTTT. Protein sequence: CASGQESNQPQHF.